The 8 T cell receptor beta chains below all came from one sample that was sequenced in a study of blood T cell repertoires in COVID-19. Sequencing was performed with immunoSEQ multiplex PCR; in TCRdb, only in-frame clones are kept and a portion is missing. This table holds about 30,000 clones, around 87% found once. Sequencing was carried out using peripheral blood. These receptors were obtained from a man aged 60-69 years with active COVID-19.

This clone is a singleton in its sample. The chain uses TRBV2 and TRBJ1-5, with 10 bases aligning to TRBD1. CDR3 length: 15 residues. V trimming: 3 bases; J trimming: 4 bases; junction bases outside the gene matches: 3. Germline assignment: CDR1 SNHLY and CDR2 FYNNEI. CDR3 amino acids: CASSDRTGGNQPQHF. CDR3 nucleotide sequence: TGTGCCAGCAGTGACCGGACAGGGGGAAATCAGCCCCAGCATTTT.

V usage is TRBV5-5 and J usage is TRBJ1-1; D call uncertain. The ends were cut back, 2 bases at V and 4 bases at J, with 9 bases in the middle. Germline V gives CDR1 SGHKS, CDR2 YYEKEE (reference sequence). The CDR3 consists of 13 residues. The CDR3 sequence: CASSFNGGTEAFF. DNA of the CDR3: TGTGCCAGCAGCTTTAATGGAGGCACTGAAGCTTTCTTT.

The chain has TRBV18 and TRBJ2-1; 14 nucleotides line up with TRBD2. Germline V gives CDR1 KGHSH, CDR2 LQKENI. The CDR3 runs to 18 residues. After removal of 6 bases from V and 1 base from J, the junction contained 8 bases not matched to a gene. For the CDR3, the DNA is TGTGCCAGCTCCCAAGGACTAGCGGGGGGCCTTTCCTACAATGAGCAGTTCTTC. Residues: CASSQGLAGGLSYNEQFF.

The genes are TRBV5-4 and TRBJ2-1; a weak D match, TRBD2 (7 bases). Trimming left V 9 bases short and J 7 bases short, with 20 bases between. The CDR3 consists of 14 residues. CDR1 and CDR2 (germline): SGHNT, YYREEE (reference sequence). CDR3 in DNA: TGTGCCACCTTCGCTGGCGGGGGCCGAAATGAGCAGTTCTTC. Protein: CATFAGGGRNEQFF.

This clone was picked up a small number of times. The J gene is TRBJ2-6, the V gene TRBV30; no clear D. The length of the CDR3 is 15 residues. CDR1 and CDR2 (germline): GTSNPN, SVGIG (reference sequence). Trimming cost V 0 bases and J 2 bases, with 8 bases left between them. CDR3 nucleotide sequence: TGTGCCTGGAGTGTCTCCCGGGCTGGGGCCAACGTCCTGACTTTC. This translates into CAWSVSRAGANVLTF. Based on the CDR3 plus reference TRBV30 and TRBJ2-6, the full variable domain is SQTIHQWPATLVQPVGSPLSLECTVEGTSNPNLYWYRQAAGRGLQLLFYSVGIGQISSEVPQNLSASRPQDRQFILSSKKLLLSDSGFYLCAWSVSRAGANVLTFGAGSRLTVL.

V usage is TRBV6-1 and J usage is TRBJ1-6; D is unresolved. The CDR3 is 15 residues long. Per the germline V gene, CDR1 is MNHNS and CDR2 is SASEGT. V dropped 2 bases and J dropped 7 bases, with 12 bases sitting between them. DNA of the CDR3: TGTGCCAGCAGTGAATGGGTCACAGAGAATTCACCCCTCCACTTT. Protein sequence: CASSEWVTENSPLHF.

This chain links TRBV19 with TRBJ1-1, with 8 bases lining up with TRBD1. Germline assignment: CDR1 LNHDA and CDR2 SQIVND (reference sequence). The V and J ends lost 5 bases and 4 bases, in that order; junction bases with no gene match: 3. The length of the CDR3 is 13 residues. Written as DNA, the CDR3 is TGTGCCAGTAGTGGACAGGGAGGCACTGAAGCTTTCTTT. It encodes CASSGQGGTEAFF. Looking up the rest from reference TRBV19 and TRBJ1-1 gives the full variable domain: DGGITQSPKYLFRKEGQNVTLSCEQNLNHDAMYWYRQDPGQGLRLIYYSQIVNDFQKGDIAEGYSVSREKKESFPLTVTSAQKNPTAFYLCASSGQGGTEAFFGQGTRLTVV.

CDR3 bases: TGTGCCAGCAGTTTAGTTGGGCAGGAGACCCAGTACTTC. It translates to CASSLVGQETQYF. This rearrangement joins TRBV28 to TRBJ2-5, with D uncertain. The CDR3 has 13 amino acids. Germline V gene lookup returns CDR1 MDHEN and CDR2 SYDVKM. Trimming removed 2 bases at V and 5 bases at J, with 9 bases between.